This T cell receptor beta chain was sequenced for a study of blood T cell repertoires in COVID-19. Study-level background: Specimens from acute and convalescent COVID-19 originated in the United States, Italy and Spain.

Under the authors' procedure: Amplifying reference gene primers gave estimates of nucleated cell counts. Sequenced by immunoSEQ multiplex PCR; TCRdb stores in-frame clones only, minus some. V, J and clone size are those of that table, while D and trimming were read from the DNA. The sample lists some 56,000 clones; 80% to 90% were seen once. This clone was seen only a few times. The source of this sequence is a woman aged 60-70 years with COVID-19, enrolled during active disease. The specimen sequenced was peripheral blood.

The CDR3 DNA sequence: TGTGCCAGCTCACCAAACAGAGGGAGCACTGAAGCTTTCTTT. This gives the protein CASSPNRGSTEAFF. V and J are TRBV18 and TRBJ1-1, with D unclear. Trimming removed 2 bases at V and 4 bases at J, with 11 bases between. The germline CDR1 and CDR2 sequences are KGHSH and LQKENI. The CDR3 runs 14 residues.